A selection of T cell receptor beta chains follows, all from one sample in a study of cytomegalovirus exposure and HLA in healthy donors. Here immunoSEQ multiplex PCR was the method, and the copy in TCRdb shows in-frame clones only, minus some. The sample has some 120,000 clones; around 79% are singletons. Sequencing was performed on PBMCs. All receptors derive from a woman in her thirties or forties in good health and CMV-seronegative. CDR3s include the opening cysteine and the closing phenylalanine or tryptophan. Fields, in order: V gene, CDR3 length, D gene, clone size, J gene, CDR3 DNA, CDR3 protein. The D gene is left open where the match is weak. Size tells how often a clone was seen (once, few, many) or the class of an expanded clone, and some rows leave it out.

v_call: TRBV4-1; cdr3_length: 15; d_call: -; clone_size: few; j_call: TRBJ2-1; cdr3_nt: TGCGCCAGCAGCCTGGAGGTCGGATCCTACAATGAGCAGTTCTTC; cdr3_aa: CASSLEVGSYNEQFF
v_call: TRBV4-3; cdr3_length: 17; d_call: -; clone_size: once; j_call: TRBJ1-2; cdr3_nt: TGCGCCAGCAGCCAAGATGGGGCACTTCGCATGAACTATGGCTACACCTTC; cdr3_aa: CASSQDGALRMNYGYTF
v_call: TRBV23-1; cdr3_length: 15; d_call: TRBD1; clone_size: -; j_call: TRBJ2-7; cdr3_nt: TGCGCCAGCAGTCAACGGGGACAGGGGGGCTACGAGCAGTACTTC; cdr3_aa: CASSQRGQGGYEQYF
v_call: TRBV19; cdr3_length: 16; d_call: -; clone_size: -; j_call: TRBJ1-3; cdr3_nt: TGTGCCAGTAGCCCTCCGGTGGGGAGCTCTGGAAACACCATATATTTT; cdr3_aa: CASSPPVGSSGNTIYF
v_call: TRBV7-2; cdr3_length: 15; d_call: TRBD2; clone_size: -; j_call: TRBJ2-5; cdr3_nt: TGTGCCAGCAGCTTAAATAGCGGGGGGTTGGAGACCCAGTACTTC; cdr3_aa: CASSLNSGGLETQYF
v_call: TRBV4-2; cdr3_length: 18; d_call: -; clone_size: -; j_call: TRBJ2-1; cdr3_nt: TGTGCCAGCAGCCAAGCAGGGGGCGGGAGAGGGTCCTACAATGAGCAGTTCTTC; cdr3_aa: CASSQAGGGRGSYNEQFF
v_call: TRBV10-3; cdr3_length: 18; d_call: -; clone_size: -; j_call: TRBJ1-3; cdr3_nt: TGTGCCATCAGTGAGTCGCCTCGCCGGACAGACGCCGGAAACACCATATATTTT; cdr3_aa: CAISESPRRTDAGNTIYF
v_call: TRBV27; cdr3_length: 15; d_call: -; clone_size: -; j_call: TRBJ2-7; cdr3_nt: TGTGCCAGCAGTTCGGCCATTCGTGGCGAGGGCGAGCAGTACTTC; cdr3_aa: CASSSAIRGEGEQYF
v_call: TRBV7-3; cdr3_length: 14; d_call: -; clone_size: few; j_call: TRBJ2-3; cdr3_nt: TGTGCCAGCAGCCCCCAACATAGCACAGATACGCAGTATTTT; cdr3_aa: CASSPQHSTDTQYF
v_call: TRBV25-1; cdr3_length: 18; d_call: -; clone_size: -; j_call: TRBJ2-7; cdr3_nt: TGTGCCAGCAGTGCCCCCCCTCCACTGACAGAATCCTCGGCCGAGCAGTACTTC; cdr3_aa: CASSAPPPLTESSAEQYF
v_call: TRBV19; cdr3_length: 16; d_call: TRBD1; clone_size: many; j_call: TRBJ2-3; cdr3_nt: TGTGCCAGTAGTATCCCCCCCGGGACAGGCACAGATACGCAGTATTTT; cdr3_aa: CASSIPPGTGTDTQYF
v_call: TRBV28; cdr3_length: 12; d_call: -; clone_size: few; j_call: TRBJ1-5; cdr3_nt: TGTGCCGGGCGAAAACCTAATCAGCCCCAGCATTTT; cdr3_aa: CAGRKPNQPQHF
v_call: TRBV19; cdr3_length: 15; d_call: TRBD1; clone_size: -; j_call: TRBJ2-1; cdr3_nt: TGTGCCAGTAGTCCCGGGACAGGGGGCTGGAATGAGCAGTTCTTC; cdr3_aa: CASSPGTGGWNEQFF
v_call: TRBV7-2; cdr3_length: 14; d_call: -; clone_size: few; j_call: TRBJ1-1; cdr3_nt: TGTGCCAGCAGCTTAGGCGGGAGTGGGACTGAAGCTTTCTTT; cdr3_aa: CASSLGGSGTEAFF
v_call: TRBV6-5; cdr3_length: 14; d_call: -; clone_size: medium-sized; j_call: TRBJ1-6; cdr3_nt: TGTGCCAGCAGTTACAAGTCGGACAGACCACCCCTCCACTTT; cdr3_aa: CASSYKSDRPPLHF
v_call: TRBV10-3; cdr3_length: 12; d_call: -; clone_size: -; j_call: TRBJ2-1; cdr3_nt: TGTGCCATCAGTCCAGTGCCGCGGGAGCAGTTCTTC; cdr3_aa: CAISPVPREQFF
v_call: TRBV5-1; cdr3_length: 15; d_call: TRBD1; clone_size: -; j_call: TRBJ2-7; cdr3_nt: TGCGCCAGCAGCAGGACAGGGTTGGGGTTCTACGAGCAGTACTTC; cdr3_aa: CASSRTGLGFYEQYF
v_call: TRBV7-2; cdr3_length: 15; d_call: TRBD1; clone_size: -; j_call: TRBJ1-5; cdr3_nt: TGTGCCAGCAGCCCCCGGACAGGGGGCCTTCAGCCCCAGCATTTT; cdr3_aa: CASSPRTGGLQPQHF
v_call: TRBV6-5; cdr3_length: 14; d_call: TRBD2; clone_size: -; j_call: TRBJ2-7; cdr3_nt: TGTGCCAGCAGTTACTCCTCCACTAGCGGGAACGAATTCTTC; cdr3_aa: CASSYSSTSGNEFF
v_call: TRBV6-5; cdr3_length: 16; d_call: -; clone_size: once; j_call: TRBJ1-6; cdr3_nt: TGTGCCAGCAGTTACTCGGTCACACGTTATAATTCACCCCTCCACTTT; cdr3_aa: CASSYSVTRYNSPLHF
v_call: TRBV9; cdr3_length: 17; d_call: TRBD2; clone_size: -; j_call: TRBJ2-1; cdr3_nt: TGTGCCAGCAGCGTAGTCGGACTAGCGGGGGGGTACGATGAGCAGTTCTTC; cdr3_aa: CASSVVGLAGGYDEQFF
v_call: TRBV5-5; cdr3_length: 15; d_call: -; clone_size: -; j_call: TRBJ1-5; cdr3_nt: TGTGCCAGCAGCTACTTAGTAAATAGCAATCAGCCCCAGCATTTT; cdr3_aa: CASSYLVNSNQPQHF
v_call: TRBV9; cdr3_length: 17; d_call: TRBD2; clone_size: -; j_call: TRBJ2-1; cdr3_nt: TGTGCCAGCAGCGTAGCCCCAACTAGCGGGAACTACAATGAGCAGTTCTTC; cdr3_aa: CASSVAPTSGNYNEQFF
v_call: TRBV25-1; cdr3_length: 12; d_call: -; clone_size: once; j_call: TRBJ1-1; cdr3_nt: TGTGCCAGCAGGGACACCGCCGCCGAAGCTTTCTTT; cdr3_aa: CASRDTAAEAFF
v_call: TRBV30; cdr3_length: 9; d_call: -; clone_size: -; j_call: TRBJ2-7; cdr3_nt: TGTGCCTGGAACGTGCGGCCATACTTC; cdr3_aa: CAWNVRPYF
v_call: TRBV5-6; cdr3_length: 16; d_call: TRBD2; clone_size: -; j_call: TRBJ2-5; cdr3_nt: TGTGCCAGCAGCTTGGGGTCGGCGGGGGGCGGGGAGACCCAGTACTTC; cdr3_aa: CASSLGSAGGGETQYF
v_call: TRBV4-3; cdr3_length: 16; d_call: TRBD2; clone_size: medium-sized; j_call: TRBJ2-7; cdr3_nt: TGCGCCAGCAGCCAAGCGGGGACTAGCGGGGCCTACGAGCAGTACTTC; cdr3_aa: CASSQAGTSGAYEQYF
v_call: TRBV29-1; cdr3_length: 14; d_call: TRBD2; clone_size: -; j_call: TRBJ2-1; cdr3_nt: TGCAGCGTTGAAGGCGGGAGACTCTACAATGAGCAGTTCTTC; cdr3_aa: CSVEGGRLYNEQFF
v_call: TRBV11-2; cdr3_length: 14; d_call: TRBD1; clone_size: once; j_call: TRBJ1-1; cdr3_nt: TGTGCCAGCAGCCTAACCGACAGGGGCACTGAAGCTTTCTTT; cdr3_aa: CASSLTDRGTEAFF
v_call: TRBV19; cdr3_length: 13; d_call: TRBD2; clone_size: once; j_call: TRBJ2-3; cdr3_nt: TGTGCCAGTAGAATGGCGGGGGACGATACGCAGTATTTT; cdr3_aa: CASRMAGDDTQYF
v_call: TRBV19; cdr3_length: 16; d_call: TRBD1; clone_size: -; j_call: TRBJ1-4; cdr3_nt: TGTGCCAGTAGCCCTGGACAGGGGGGATCTCATGAAAAACTGTTTTTT; cdr3_aa: CASSPGQGGSHEKLFF
v_call: TRBV19; cdr3_length: 17; d_call: -; clone_size: -; j_call: TRBJ2-5; cdr3_nt: TGTGCCAGTAGTCCGCCCCCAGGGGCGGAGATTCAAGAGACCCAGTACTTC; cdr3_aa: CASSPPPGAEIQETQYF
v_call: TRBV18; cdr3_length: 15; d_call: TRBD2; clone_size: -; j_call: TRBJ2-1; cdr3_nt: TGTGCCAGCTCACCGACTAGCGGGATATACAATGAGCAGTTCTTC; cdr3_aa: CASSPTSGIYNEQFF
v_call: TRBV11-2; cdr3_length: 13; d_call: -; clone_size: -; j_call: TRBJ2-7; cdr3_nt: TGTGCCAGCAGCTTGGCGGGGACCTACGAGCAGTACTTC; cdr3_aa: CASSLAGTYEQYF
v_call: TRBV4-3; cdr3_length: 16; d_call: TRBD2; clone_size: -; j_call: TRBJ2-7; cdr3_nt: TGCGCCAGCAGCCATCAACGGCGGCTAGCGGGGAGGAAACAGTACTTC; cdr3_aa: CASSHQRRLAGRKQYF
v_call: TRBV2; cdr3_length: 15; d_call: TRBD1; clone_size: few; j_call: TRBJ1-5; cdr3_nt: TGTGCCAGCAGTGAAGAAGTGGGACAGAATCAGCCCCAGCATTTT; cdr3_aa: CASSEEVGQNQPQHF
v_call: TRBV28; cdr3_length: 15; d_call: TRBD1; clone_size: -; j_call: TRBJ1-1; cdr3_nt: TGTGCCAGCAGCCTGAGACAGGGTCCCCCCACTGAAGCTTTCTTT; cdr3_aa: CASSLRQGPPTEAFF
v_call: TRBV7-9; cdr3_length: 16; d_call: TRBD2; clone_size: -; j_call: TRBJ2-3; cdr3_nt: TGTGCCAGCAGCCAAGGACTAGCTGGGTACACAGATACGCAGTATTTT; cdr3_aa: CASSQGLAGYTDTQYF
v_call: TRBV6-5; cdr3_length: 16; d_call: -; clone_size: -; j_call: TRBJ1-3; cdr3_nt: TGTGCCAGCAGTTACTCGAACCGGGGATCGGGAAACACCATATATTTT; cdr3_aa: CASSYSNRGSGNTIYF
v_call: TRBV2; cdr3_length: 13; d_call: TRBD2; clone_size: -; j_call: TRBJ2-7; cdr3_nt: TGTGCCAGCCGAGGGACTACCCCCTACGAGCAGTACTTC; cdr3_aa: CASRGTTPYEQYF
v_call: TRBV2; cdr3_length: 13; d_call: -; clone_size: -; j_call: TRBJ2-7; cdr3_nt: TGTGCCAGCAATCGACAATACTCCTACGAGCAGTACTTC; cdr3_aa: CASNRQYSYEQYF
v_call: TRBV27; cdr3_length: 14; d_call: TRBD2; clone_size: few; j_call: TRBJ2-1; cdr3_nt: TGTGCCAGCAGCAAACCGGGACTAGTCGATGAGCAGTTCTTC; cdr3_aa: CASSKPGLVDEQFF
v_call: TRBV30; cdr3_length: 13; d_call: TRBD1; clone_size: -; j_call: TRBJ1-5; cdr3_nt: TGTGCCTGGGCCCAACAGGGGACTCAGCCCCAGCATTTT; cdr3_aa: CAWAQQGTQPQHF
v_call: TRBV5-1; cdr3_length: 16; d_call: TRBD2; clone_size: -; j_call: TRBJ2-3; cdr3_nt: TGCGCCAGCAGCTTTGGGACTAGCGGGGGGCCAGATACGCAGTATTTT; cdr3_aa: CASSFGTSGGPDTQYF
v_call: TRBV6-5; cdr3_length: 14; d_call: TRBD1; clone_size: -; j_call: TRBJ2-7; cdr3_nt: TGTGCCAGCAGTTATCGGACAGGGGGCTACGAGCAGTACTTC; cdr3_aa: CASSYRTGGYEQYF
v_call: TRBV30; cdr3_length: 12; d_call: TRBD1; clone_size: once; j_call: TRBJ1-2; cdr3_nt: TGTGCCGGGGGACAGGGTATCGGTGGCTACACCTTC; cdr3_aa: CAGGQGIGGYTF
v_call: TRBV19; cdr3_length: 16; d_call: TRBD2; clone_size: -; j_call: TRBJ2-1; cdr3_nt: TGTGCCAGTAGTACCCTAGCGGGAGGGCCGAGAGAAGAGCAGTTCTTC; cdr3_aa: CASSTLAGGPREEQFF
v_call: TRBV4-3; cdr3_length: 16; d_call: TRBD2; clone_size: -; j_call: TRBJ2-2; cdr3_nt: TGCGCCAGCAGCCAAGAGTACGGGAGGGCCCCCGGGGAGCTGTTTTTT; cdr3_aa: CASSQEYGRAPGELFF
v_call: TRBV10-3; cdr3_length: 13; d_call: TRBD1; clone_size: -; j_call: TRBJ1-4; cdr3_nt: TGTGCCAGCGGGACAGGACTAAATGAAAAACTGTTTTTT; cdr3_aa: CASGTGLNEKLFF
v_call: TRBV7-2; cdr3_length: 13; d_call: TRBD2; clone_size: few; j_call: TRBJ2-5; cdr3_nt: TGTGCCAGCAACCCGGGGGGTCGGGGGACCCAGTACTTC; cdr3_aa: CASNPGGRGTQYF
v_call: TRBV7-9; cdr3_length: 11; d_call: -; clone_size: -; j_call: TRBJ2-1; cdr3_nt: TGTGCCAGCAGGGGGGGAAATGAGCAGTTCTTC; cdr3_aa: CASRGGNEQFF
v_call: TRBV4-3; cdr3_length: 15; d_call: -; clone_size: once; j_call: TRBJ2-5; cdr3_nt: TGCGCCAGCAGCCAAGAGGGGGCGCTGGGAGAGACCCAGTACTTC; cdr3_aa: CASSQEGALGETQYF
v_call: TRBV13; cdr3_length: 15; d_call: -; clone_size: once; j_call: TRBJ1-1; cdr3_nt: TGTGCCAGCAGCTCTATCTTTGGAGGGGACACTGAAGCTTTCTTT; cdr3_aa: CASSSIFGGDTEAFF
v_call: TRBV9; cdr3_length: 15; d_call: TRBD2; clone_size: -; j_call: TRBJ2-3; cdr3_nt: TGTGCCAGCAGCGTAGGCCTAGCGGGCACAGATACGCAGTATTTT; cdr3_aa: CASSVGLAGTDTQYF
v_call: TRBV7-9; cdr3_length: 16; d_call: TRBD2; clone_size: -; j_call: TRBJ2-1; cdr3_nt: TGTGCCAGCAGCTCGCCTAGCGGGAGTTTGGGGAATGAGCAGTTCTTC; cdr3_aa: CASSSPSGSLGNEQFF